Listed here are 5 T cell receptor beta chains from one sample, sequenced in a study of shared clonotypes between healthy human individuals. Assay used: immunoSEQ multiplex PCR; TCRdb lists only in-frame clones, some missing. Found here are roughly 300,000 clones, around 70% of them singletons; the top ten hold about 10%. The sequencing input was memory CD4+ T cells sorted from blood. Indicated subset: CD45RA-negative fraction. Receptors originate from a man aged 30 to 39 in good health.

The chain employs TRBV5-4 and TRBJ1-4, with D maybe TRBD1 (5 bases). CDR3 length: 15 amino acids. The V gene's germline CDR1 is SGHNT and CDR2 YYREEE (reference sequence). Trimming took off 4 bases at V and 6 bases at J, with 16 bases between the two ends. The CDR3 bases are TGTGCCAGCAGCCATAATTTAGACAGTGATGAAAAACTGTTTTTT. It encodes CASSHNLDSDEKLFF. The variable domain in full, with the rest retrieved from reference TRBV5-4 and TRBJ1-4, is ETGVTQSPTHLIKTRGQQVTLRCSSQSGHNTVSWYQQALGQGPQFIFQYYREEENGRGNFPPRFSGLQFPNYSSELNVNALELDDSALYLCASSHNLDSDEKLFFGSGTQLSVL.

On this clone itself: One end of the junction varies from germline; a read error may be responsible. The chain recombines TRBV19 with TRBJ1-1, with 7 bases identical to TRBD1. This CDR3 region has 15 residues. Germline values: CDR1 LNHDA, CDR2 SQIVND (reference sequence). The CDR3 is CASRIGTAMNTEAFF. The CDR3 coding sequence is TGTGCCAGTAGGATAGGGACAGCGATGAACACTGAAGCTTTCTTT. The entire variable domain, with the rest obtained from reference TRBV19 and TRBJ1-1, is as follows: DGGITQSPKYLFRKEGQNVTLSCEQNLNHDAMYWYRQDPGQGLRLIYYSQIVNDFQKGDIAEGYSVSREKKESFPLTVTSAQKNPTAFYLCASRIGTAMNTEAFFGQGTRLTVV.

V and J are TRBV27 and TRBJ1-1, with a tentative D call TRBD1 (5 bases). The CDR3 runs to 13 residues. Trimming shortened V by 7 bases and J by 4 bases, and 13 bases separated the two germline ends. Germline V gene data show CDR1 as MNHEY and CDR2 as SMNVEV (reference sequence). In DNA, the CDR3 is TGTGCCAGCATGGCGGGCGGGACCACTGAAGCTTTCTTT. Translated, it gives CASMAGGTTEAFF.

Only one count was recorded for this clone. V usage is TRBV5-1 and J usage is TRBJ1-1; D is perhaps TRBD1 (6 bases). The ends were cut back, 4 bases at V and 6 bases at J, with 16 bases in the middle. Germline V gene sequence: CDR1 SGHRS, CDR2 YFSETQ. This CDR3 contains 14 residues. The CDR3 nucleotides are TGCGCCAGCAGCAGGGGGGGCGGCAATGCTGAAGCTTTCTTT. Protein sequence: CASSRGGGNAEAFF.

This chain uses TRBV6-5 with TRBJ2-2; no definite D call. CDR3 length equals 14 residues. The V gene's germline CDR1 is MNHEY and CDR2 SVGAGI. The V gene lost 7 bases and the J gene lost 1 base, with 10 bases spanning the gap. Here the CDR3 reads CASNRARNTGELFF. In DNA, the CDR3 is TGTGCCAGCAATCGGGCGAGGAACACCGGGGAGCTGTTTTTT.